This T cell receptor beta chain was profiled in a study of cytomegalovirus exposure and HLA in healthy donors. Whole-study findings and limits: Upon later analysis, HLA-associated TCR beta chains proved more clonally expanded than other, equally common chains. Previously analyzed data showed that most TCR beta V segments were productive at a frequency of about 87% or about 30%.

Worth noting for this clone: Its antigen is as yet unknown.

The PCR was carried out with 60 Vbeta primers and 13 Jbeta primers. The protocol was immunoSEQ multiplex PCR, while the TCRdb copy is restricted to in-frame clones and leaves out a portion. The sample consists of 50,000 to 55,000 clones, 65% to 85% of them appearing once. CDR3 length equals 16 residues. Trimming took 4 bases from V and 1 from J, leaving 16 bases between them. Germline CDR1 LNHNV, CDR2 YYDKDF (reference sequence). Sequencing was carried out using PBMCs. This clonotype was obtained from a boy aged 5-17 years in good health and CMV-seropositive. The rearrangement links TRBV15 to TRBJ1-1; TRBD1 might be the D (5 bases). CDR3 protein: CATSIGQREPNTEAFF. In DNA form, the CDR3 reads TGTGCCACCAGCATTGGACAAAGAGAACCGAACACTGAAGCTTTCTTT.